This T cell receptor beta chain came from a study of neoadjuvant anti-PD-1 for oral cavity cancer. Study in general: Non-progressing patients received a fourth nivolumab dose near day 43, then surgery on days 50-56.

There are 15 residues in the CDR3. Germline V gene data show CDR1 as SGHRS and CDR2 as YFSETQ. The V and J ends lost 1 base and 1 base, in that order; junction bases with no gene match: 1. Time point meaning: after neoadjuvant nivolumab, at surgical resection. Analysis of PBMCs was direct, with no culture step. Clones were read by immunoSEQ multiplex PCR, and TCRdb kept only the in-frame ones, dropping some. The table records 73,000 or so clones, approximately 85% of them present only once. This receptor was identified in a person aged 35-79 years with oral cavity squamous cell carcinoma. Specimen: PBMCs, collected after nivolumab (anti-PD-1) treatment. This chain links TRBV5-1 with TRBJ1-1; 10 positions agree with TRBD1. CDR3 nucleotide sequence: TGCGCCAGCAGCTTGTGGACAGGGGGGAACACTGAAGCTTTCTTT. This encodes CASSLWTGGNTEAFF. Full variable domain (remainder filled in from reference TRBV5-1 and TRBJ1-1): KAGVTQTPRYLIKTRGQQVTLSCSPISGHRSVSWYQQTPGQGLQFLFEYFSETQRNKGNFPGRFSGRQFSNSRSEMNVSTLELGDSALYLCASSLWTGGNTEAFFGQGTRLTVV.